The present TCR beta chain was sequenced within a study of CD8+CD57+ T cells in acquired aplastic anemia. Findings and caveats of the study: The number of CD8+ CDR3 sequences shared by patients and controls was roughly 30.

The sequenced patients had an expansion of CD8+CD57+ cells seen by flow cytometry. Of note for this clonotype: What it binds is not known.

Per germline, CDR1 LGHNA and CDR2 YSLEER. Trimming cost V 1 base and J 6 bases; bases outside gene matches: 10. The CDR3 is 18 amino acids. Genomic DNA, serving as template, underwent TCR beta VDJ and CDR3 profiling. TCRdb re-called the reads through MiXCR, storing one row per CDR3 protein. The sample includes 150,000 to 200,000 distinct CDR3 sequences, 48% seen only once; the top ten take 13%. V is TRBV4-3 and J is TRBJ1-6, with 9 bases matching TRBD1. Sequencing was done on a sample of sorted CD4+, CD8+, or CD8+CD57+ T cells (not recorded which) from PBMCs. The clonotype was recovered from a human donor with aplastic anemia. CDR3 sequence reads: CASSQGPGTGIINSPLHF. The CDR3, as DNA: TGCGCCAGCAGCCAAGGTCCCGGGACAGGGATAATTAATTCACCCCTCCACTTT.